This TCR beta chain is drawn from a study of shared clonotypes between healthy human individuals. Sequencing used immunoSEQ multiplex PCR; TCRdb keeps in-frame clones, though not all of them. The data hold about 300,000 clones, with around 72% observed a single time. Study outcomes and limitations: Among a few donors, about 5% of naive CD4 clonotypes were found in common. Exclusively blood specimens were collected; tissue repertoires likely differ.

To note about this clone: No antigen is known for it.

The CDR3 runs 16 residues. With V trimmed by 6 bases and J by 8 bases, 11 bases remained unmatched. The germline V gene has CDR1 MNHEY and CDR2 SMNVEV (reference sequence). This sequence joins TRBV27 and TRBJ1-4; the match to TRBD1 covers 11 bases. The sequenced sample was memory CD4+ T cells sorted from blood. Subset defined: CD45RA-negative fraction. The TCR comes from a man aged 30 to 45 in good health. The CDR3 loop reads CASRSMPGQGEEKLFF. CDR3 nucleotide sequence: TGTGCCAGCAGATCCATGCCGGGACAGGGGGAGGAAAAACTGTTTTTT.